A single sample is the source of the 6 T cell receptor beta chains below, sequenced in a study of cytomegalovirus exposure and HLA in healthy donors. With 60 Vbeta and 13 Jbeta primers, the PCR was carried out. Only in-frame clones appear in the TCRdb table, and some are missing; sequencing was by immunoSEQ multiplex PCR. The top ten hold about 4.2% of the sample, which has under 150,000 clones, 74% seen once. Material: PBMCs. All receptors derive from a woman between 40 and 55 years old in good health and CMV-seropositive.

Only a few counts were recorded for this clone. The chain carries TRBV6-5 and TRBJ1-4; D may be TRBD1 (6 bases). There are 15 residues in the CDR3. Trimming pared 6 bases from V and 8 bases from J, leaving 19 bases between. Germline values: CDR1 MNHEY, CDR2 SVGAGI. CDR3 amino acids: CASSPRGGGTEKLFF. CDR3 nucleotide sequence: TGTGCCAGCAGCCCTCGAGGGGGGGGGACGGAAAAACTGTTTTTT.

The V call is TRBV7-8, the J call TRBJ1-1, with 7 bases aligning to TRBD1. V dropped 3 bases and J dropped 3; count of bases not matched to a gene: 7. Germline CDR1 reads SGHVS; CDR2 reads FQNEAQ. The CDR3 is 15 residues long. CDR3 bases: TGTGCCAGCAGCTTTCGACAGGGTAGGGACACTGAAGCTTTCTTT. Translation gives CASSFRQGRDTEAFF.

CDR3 nucleotides: TGTGCCAGCAGCCAAGATGGGGGGGCCAAAAACATTCAGTACTTC. Its translation is CASSQDGGAKNIQYF. The chain links TRBV14 to TRBJ2-4; the D gene is possibly TRBD2 (6 bases). The V gene's germline CDR1 is SGHDN and CDR2 FVKESK. The CDR3 loop spans 15 amino acids. Trimming removed 0 bases from V and 1 base from J, with 7 bases in between.

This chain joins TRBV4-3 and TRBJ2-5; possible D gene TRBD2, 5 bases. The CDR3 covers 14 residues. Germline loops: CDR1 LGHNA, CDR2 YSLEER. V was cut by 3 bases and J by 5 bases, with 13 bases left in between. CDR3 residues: CASSQGGGLETQYF. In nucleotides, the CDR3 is TGCGCCAGCAGCCAGGGCGGAGGCCTGGAGACCCAGTACTTC.

The CDR3 DNA reads as TGTGCCAGCAGCCACCTGCGCGAGGGCGGACACGAGCAGTACTTC. Protein product: CASSHLREGGHEQYF. The V and J genes are TRBV11-3 and TRBJ2-7, with D possibly matching TRBD2 (5 bases). Germline loops: CDR1 SGHNT, CDR2 YENEEA. The CDR3 runs to 15 residues. Deletions cut 5 bases from V and 5 bases from J, with 19 bases between.

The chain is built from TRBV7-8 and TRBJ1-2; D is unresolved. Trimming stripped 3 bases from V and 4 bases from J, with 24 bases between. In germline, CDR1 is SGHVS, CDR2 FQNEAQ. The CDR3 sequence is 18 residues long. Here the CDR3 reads CASSFARPTPPPLYGYTF. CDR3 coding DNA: TGTGCCAGCAGCTTTGCGAGGCCGACCCCCCCTCCACTCTATGGCTACACCTTC.